Listed below are T cell receptor beta chains from one sample, sequenced in a study of technical replicates of blood from a handful of donors. Sequencing was performed with immunoSEQ multiplex PCR; in TCRdb, only in-frame clones are kept and a portion is missing. The sample includes tens of thousands of clones, about 91% of them seen just once. The sequenced sample was T cells isolated from PBMCs. The receptors derive from a human donor in good health. Some clones in this sample may be carry-over from other donors' samples. Each CDR3 is given with its conserved first and last residue. Each record gives: V gene, clone size, J gene, D gene, CDR3 protein. D genes are given only for firm matches. Rows may omit the clone size; those that give it use once, few, many or a size class.

>TRBV5-1|-|TRBJ1-2|-
CASSLPGGFGYTF
>TRBV15|-|TRBJ2-5|TRBD2
CATSSRREGETQYF
>TRBV29-1|-|TRBJ2-1|-
CSVEDLALDRSNEQFF
>TRBV4-1|-|TRBJ1-1|-
CASSLHAGENTEAFF
>TRBV2|-|TRBJ2-6|-
CASSLAGANVLTF
>TRBV19|-|TRBJ2-1|TRBD2
CASSIQGLAGDNEQFF
>TRBV6-1|-|TRBJ2-5|TRBD2
CASQSGGETQYF
>TRBV10-1|-|TRBJ1-2|TRBD1
CASEEELTGYGYTF
>TRBV28|-|TRBJ2-7|TRBD2
CASRPLSGRVDEQYF
>TRBV6-5|-|TRBJ1-2|TRBD1
CASSGTGGNYGYTF
>TRBV9|-|TRBJ1-5|-
CASSVGGSNQPQHF
>TRBV5-5|-|TRBJ2-7|TRBD1
CASSFRDSYEQYF
>TRBV5-1|-|TRBJ2-3|-
CASSLEGAFSTDTQYF
>TRBV19|-|TRBJ1-2|-
CASSIDLVSIYGYTF
>TRBV7-9|-|TRBJ2-7|-
CASSDGLYEQYF
>TRBV29-1|once|TRBJ1-2|TRBD1
CSVGTGLYYGYTF
>TRBV7-3|-|TRBJ2-1|-
CASSPDTGNNEQFF